This T cell receptor (beta chain) derives from a study of shared clonotypes between healthy human individuals. This clone was detected only a few times. The CDR3 runs 12 residues. Trimming shortened V by 4 bases and J by 3 bases, and 9 bases separated the two germline ends. Per the germline V gene, CDR1 is GTSNPN and CDR2 is SVGIG (reference sequence). The method was immunoSEQ multiplex PCR; TCRdb's version includes in-frame clones alone and lacks a portion of them. This table has around 980,000 clones, roughly 74% appearing once. This chain connects TRBV30 to TRBJ1-1, with D unclear. Material: memory CD4+ T cells from PBMCs. Indicated subset: CD45RA-negative fraction. This receptor was taken from a man between 18 and 29 years old in good health. Some clones in this sample may be carry-over from other donors' samples. CDR3 DNA sequence: TGTGCCTGGAAGTTTTTGCACACTGAAGCTTTCTTT. Encoded protein: CAWKFLHTEAFF.